The T cell receptor (beta chain) described here comes from a study of beta chain features in type 1 diabetes. In its sample, this clone was seen a few times. The investigators reverse transcribed all of the isolated RNA, so they sequenced expressed TCRB transcripts. Sequenced by immunoSEQ multiplex PCR; TCRdb stores in-frame clones only, minus some. The table records under 950,000 clones, about a sixth of them present only once. This receptor was taken from a young woman in good health. Sequencing was done on a sample of naive CD4+ T cells from blood.

CDR3 sequence (DNA): TGTGCCAGCAGCAGACTAGCGGGAGGATCCAATGAGCAGTTCTTC. Its protein product is CASSRLAGGSNEQFF. The gene calls are TRBV27 and TRBJ2-1; 13 positions agree with TRBD2. The germline V gene encodes CDR1 MNHEY and CDR2 SMNVEV (reference sequence). The CDR3 extends over 15 amino acids. The trim removed 6 bases at V and 6 bases at J, leaving 5 bases unmatched.